These 24 T cell receptor beta chains came from one sample sequenced in a study of blood T cells in healthy people across ages. Next came a second PCR, run for about 6 to 12 cycles, which used a sample-barcoded 5' primer along with a J-beta primer mix. MiXCR, run by TCRdb on the 5' RACE reads, gives a single entry per CDR3 protein. The sample shows 750,000 to 1,000,000 distinct CDR3 sequences, about 29% of them seen only once. The same specimen was also included in a second study, on T cells of mothers and their children.

The sample was blood. The receptors originated from a woman in her forties in good health.

This clonotype was seen at least ten times. This rearrangement joins TRBV6-2 or TRBV6-3 to TRBJ1-5; D not resolved. Trimming took off 4 bases at V and 1 base at J, with 8 bases between the two ends. Germline V gives CDR1 MNHEY, CDR2 SVGEGT. CDR3 length: 14 residues. The CDR3 is CASSSRESNQPQHF. The CDR3 DNA sequence: TGTGCCAGCAGTTCACGGGAAAGCAATCAGCCCCAGCATTTT.

This clonotype was detected a few times. The chain links TRBV7-2 to TRBJ2-4; 7 positions match TRBD2. Germline CDR1 and CDR2: SGHTA and FQGNSA. J was trimmed by 8 bases and V by 6 bases; bases with no gene match: 7. CDR3 size: 13 residues. CDR3 sequence reads: CASSSGGKDIQYF. The CDR3 DNA reads TGTGCCAGCAGTTCCGGGGGGAAGGACATTCAGTACTTC.

The chain couples TRBV28 to TRBJ1-2, with D possibly matching TRBD1 (6 bases). CDR3 length: 15 residues. Trimming cost V 2 bases and J 3 bases, with 13 bases left between them. The germline gives CDR1 MDHEN, CDR2 SYDVKM. The CDR3 region has the DNA TGTGCCAGCAGTTTAGGGGGGGCGGGTGACTATGGCTACACCTTC. Its translation is CASSLGGAGDYGYTF.

This clonotype was seen at least ten times. The gene calls are TRBV5-1 and TRBJ2-3, with 7 positions matching TRBD2. CDR3 length: 15 amino acids. Looked up from germline, CDR1 is SGHRS and CDR2 is YFSETQ. The V and J ends lost 0 bases and 4 bases, in that order; junction bases with no gene match: 5. The CDR3 bases are TGCGCCAGCAGCTTGGCCGGGAGGTCCGCAGATACGCAGTATTTT. Encoded protein: CASSLAGRSADTQYF.

The V and J genes are TRBV13 and TRBJ1-1, with 9 nucleotides matching TRBD1. The CDR3 contains 17 residues. In germline, CDR1 is PRHDT, CDR2 FYEKMQ (reference sequence). The V and J ends lost 1 base and 7 bases, in that order; junction bases with no gene match: 13. For the CDR3, the DNA is TGTGCCAGCAGCTTAGATCCAGCGGGGGGGGACAGGGTTGAAGCTTTCTTT. The encoded protein is CASSLDPAGGDRVEAFF.

This clonotype was observed a handful of times. V gene TRBV2 combines with J gene TRBJ2-7; D is unclear. Trimming removed 7 bases from V and 5 bases from J, with 24 bases in between. The CDR3 is 16 residues long. Germline CDR1 SNHLY, CDR2 FYNNEI. The CDR3 DNA sequence: TGTGCCAGCATGCGACGGCCGCCCCAGTTCGGTCACGAGCAGTACTTC. Amino acids: CASMRRPPQFGHEQYF.

Comment on this clonotype: Possible read error: a much larger clone is one base away. CDR3 nucleotide sequence: TGCAGTGCTAGAGAGATAGAGGGAGAGACCCAGTACTTC. It translates to CSAREIEGETQYF. This rearrangement joins TRBV20-1 to TRBJ2-7, with D perhaps TRBD2 (5 bases). The DNA end favors TRBJ2-5, so the J call may be wrong. Germline loops: CDR1 DFQATT, CDR2 SNEGSKA (reference sequence). The CDR3 covers 13 residues.

For this clonotype: A much larger clone sits a single nucleotide away, making a read error possible. CDR3 sequence: CATGTGIGNEQYF. CDR3 sequence (DNA): TGTGCCACCGGGACAGGGATAGGTAATGAGCAGTACTTC. V usage is TRBV10-3 and J usage is TRBJ2-5; TRBD1 matches at 9 bases. The CDR3 has 13 amino acids. Germline trimming cut 10 bases from V and 11 bases from J; bases unmatched to any gene: 14. Germline loops: CDR1 ENHRY, CDR2 SYGVKD.

This clonotype has ten or more counts. V gene TRBV29-1 combines with J gene TRBJ2-5; D perhaps matches TRBD1 (5 bases). The germline V and J ends were trimmed by 7 bases and 5 bases, with 17 bases remaining between them. Germline CDR1 and CDR2: SQVTM and ANQGSEA. The CDR3 spans 13 residues. Here the CDR3 DNA reads TGCAGCGCAACCGGAAGCCCAGGGGAGACCCAGTACTTC. Its translation: CSATGSPGETQYF.

The chain recombines TRBV5-1 with TRBJ2-6; D is possibly TRBD1 or TRBD2 (5 bases each). V lost 0 bases and J 5 bases, leaving 12 bases between the germline ends. The CDR3 totals 16 residues. Germline V gives CDR1 SGHRS, CDR2 YFSETQ. The CDR3 spells CASSLAGQARANVLTF. For the CDR3, the DNA is TGCGCCAGCAGCTTGGCGGGGCAGGCCCGGGCCAACGTCCTGACTTTC.

This clonotype turned up a few times. The V and J genes are TRBV6-5 and TRBJ2-7; D may be TRBD2 (7 bases). Germline loops: CDR1 MNHEY, CDR2 SVGAGI. This CDR3 is built from 16 residues. V was trimmed by 0 bases and J by 4 bases, leaving 16 bases between them. The CDR3 DNA is TGTGCCAGCAGTTACTCCTTCGCGGGGGCCGTGTACGAGCAGTACTTC. Protein product: CASSYSFAGAVYEQYF.

This rearrangement joins TRBV7-2 to TRBJ1-6; the match to TRBD1 covers 8 bases. Trimming cost V 3 bases and J 7 bases; bases outside gene matches: 8. Germline lookup yields CDR1 SGHTA and CDR2 FQGNSA. This CDR3 has 16 residues. CDR3 DNA sequence: TGTGCCAGCAGCTTCCCCAGGACAGGGCAGAATTCACCCCTCCACTTT. As protein: CASSFPRTGQNSPLHF.

The chain employs TRBV7-2 and TRBJ2-1; TRBD2 agrees at 11 bases. Trimming removed 3 bases from V and 2 bases from J; junction bases left unmatched: 3. There are 16 residues in the CDR3. The V gene's germline CDR1 is SGHTA and CDR2 FQGNSA. This chain's CDR3 is CASSLFSGGAYNEQFF. The CDR3 DNA sequence: TGTGCCAGCAGCTTGTTTAGCGGGGGGGCCTACAATGAGCAGTTCTTC.

This clonotype was detected ten times or more. This sequence joins TRBV5-1 and TRBJ2-7; D perhaps matches TRBD2 (6 bases). With 7 bases removed from V and 3 bases from J, the gap between germline ends came to 20 bases. Germline V gene lookup returns CDR1 SGHRS and CDR2 YFSETQ. The CDR3 runs to 15 residues. CDR3 DNA: TGCGCCAGCGCCTCCTGGACTACAGCGAACTACGAGCAGTACTTC. It encodes CASASWTTANYEQYF.

In regard to this clonotype: A much larger clone is a single base away; this may be a read error. The chain carries TRBV6-1 and TRBJ1-2; 8 nucleotides align to TRBD1. This CDR3 has 14 residues. V was pared by 2 bases and J by 6 bases, with 5 bases of the junction left unmatched. The germline V gene encodes CDR1 MNHNS and CDR2 SASEGT. The CDR3 is CASSELGQDDGYTF. As DNA, the CDR3 is TGTGCCAGCAGTGAATTGGGACAGGACGATGGCTACACCTTC.

Concerning this clonotype: With a much larger clone just one base away, this may be a read error. The rearrangement links TRBV24-1 to TRBJ2-5; D gene uncertain. The CDR3 is 15 amino acids. V lost 4 bases and J lost 0, with 11 bases in between. The germline gives CDR1 KGHDR, CDR2 SFDVKD. The CDR3 DNA follows: TGTGCCACCAGTGAGTTTTCAGCGAACCAAGAGACCCAGTACTTC. Translating gives CATSEFSANQETQYF.

The table lists this clonotype with many counts. The chain combines TRBV3-1 with TRBJ2-4; 9 nucleotides match TRBD2. This CDR3 has 18 amino acids. The germline CDR1 and CDR2 sequences are LGHDT and YNNKEL (reference sequence). Unmatched junction bases numbered 11, after V lost 4 bases and J lost 1 base. CDR3 sequence (DNA): TGTGCCAGCAGCCCTCTTGGCGGGGGGGCTGCTGCCAAAAACATTCAGTACTTC. Residues: CASSPLGGGAAAKNIQYF. Using reference TRBV3-1 and TRBJ2-4 for the parts outside the CDR3, the full variable domain is DTAVSQTPKYLVTQMGNDKSIKCEQNLGHDTMYWYKQDSKKFLKIMFSYNNKELIINETVPNRFSPKSPDKAHLNLHINSLELGDSAVYFCASSPLGGGAAAKNIQYFGAGTRLSVL.

In the case of this clonotype: Just one base apart from a much larger clone, this may be a read error. The CDR3, as DNA: TGTGCCAGCAACAGTTTGGACGGGGCCTACGAGCAGTACTTC. Protein product: CASNSLDGAYEQYF. This sequence joins TRBV28 and TRBJ2-7; D is perhaps TRBD2 (5 bases). CDR1 and CDR2 from the germline V gene are MDHEN and SYDVKM. The CDR3 has 14 amino acids. V was shortened by 7 bases and J by 2 bases, with 15 bases between the two germline ends.

This chain uses TRBV11-2 with TRBJ2-7; D perhaps matches TRBD2 (6 bases). Judging by the DNA end, TRBJ2-5 fits better; the J call may be wrong. Germline CDR1 and CDR2: SGHAT and FQNNGV. The CDR3 sequence is 13 residues long. The CDR3 DNA sequence: TGTGCCAGCAGCTCTAGCGTTCGCGAGACCCAGTACTTC. This translates into CASSSSVRETQYF.

The V gene is TRBV7-9, the J gene TRBJ2-1; weak D call: TRBD2 (7 bases). Deletions cut 0 bases from V and 16 bases from J, with 22 bases between. The CDR3 loop spans 15 amino acids. Germline assignment: CDR1 SEHNR and CDR2 FQNEAQ (reference sequence). CDR3 bases: TGTGCCAGCAGCTTAGCGGGGGGGCCCCTCCATTCATACTTCTTC. It codes for CASSLAGGPLHSYFF.

On this clonotype itself: A read error is possible here, since a much larger clone lies one base away. This sequence joins TRBV2 and TRBJ2-7, with 9 bases fitting TRBD1. CDR1 and CDR2 (germline): SNHLY, FYNNEI. This CDR3 has 13 amino acids. V shed 7 bases and J 3 bases; nucleotides not matched to a gene: 4. In DNA, the CDR3 is TGTGCCAGCACCGCGGACAGGGGCTACGAGCAGTACTTC. This sequence encodes CASTADRGYEQYF.

This clonotype was observed a handful of times. The chain uses TRBV7-9 and TRBJ2-1, with D possibly matching TRBD2 (7 bases). The V gene's germline CDR1 is SEHNR and CDR2 FQNEAQ (reference sequence). The CDR3 runs to 15 residues. Trimming left V 7 bases short and J 6 bases short, with 19 bases between. The CDR3 DNA is TGTGCCAGCACCTGGGGGGGGGCCCCCCGCAATGAGCAGTTCTTC. This gives the protein CASTWGGAPRNEQFF.

In its sample, this clonotype was seen a few times. The chain couples TRBV20-1 to TRBJ2-1; TRBD2 agrees at 11 bases. Germline V gene lookup returns CDR1 DFQATT and CDR2 SNEGSKA (reference sequence). CDR3 length equals 14 residues. Losses at the gene ends were 5 bases for V and 5 bases for J; bases not matched to a gene: 5. The CDR3 DNA follows: TGCAGTGCTCTAGCGGGGGGCCCTAACAATGAGCAGTTCTTC. Protein product: CSALAGGPNNEQFF.

The rearrangement uses TRBV28 and TRBJ2-1; TRBD2 agrees at 12 bases. J gave up 1 base and V 11 bases, and 12 bases lay outside the gene matches. This CDR3 contains 17 residues. The V gene's germline CDR1 is MDHEN and CDR2 SYDVKM. CDR3 region: CAGRSSGGVGSYNEQFF. The CDR3 coding sequence is TGTGCCGGCCGTTCTAGCGGGGGGGTGGGGTCCTACAATGAGCAGTTCTTC.